This TCR beta chain was recovered during a study of cytomegalovirus exposure and HLA in healthy donors. Study results and limitations: It emerged from a later analysis that several of the most significant clusters appeared to be linked to common viral pathogens.

Worth noting for this clone: Its antigen is unidentified.

The PCR contained 60 Vbeta and 13 Jbeta primers. Method: immunoSEQ multiplex PCR; TCRdb's copy keeps in-frame clones and lacks some. The sample consists of some 190,000 clones, over 65% of them appearing once. V lost 4 bases and J lost 0, with 20 bases in between. The CDR3 is made up of 19 amino acids. The germline V gene has CDR1 SGHDT and CDR2 YYEEEE. Sequenced: PBMCs. The receptor was derived from a man aged 18 to 30 in good health and CMV-seronegative. The V call is TRBV5-6, the J call TRBJ2-6, with TRBD1 as a possible D gene (9 bases). Written as DNA, the CDR3 is TGTGCCAGCAGCCGGGGGGGACAGGGCTTTAACTCTGGGGCCAACGTCCTGACTTTC. Its translation: CASSRGGQGFNSGANVLTF.